This is a list of T cell receptor beta chains from one sample in a study of CD8+ T cells in alopecia areata. This table comes from immunoSEQ multiplex PCR, and its TCRdb copy is limited to in-frame clones, with some not included. The repertoire holds approximately 210,000 clones, with 64% as singletons. The sample consisted of CD4+ T cells sorted from blood, taken at week 4, from a patient treated with tofacitinib. The source is a human donor with alopecia areata. The CDR3 runs from the conserved cysteine through the conserved F or W. The D gene is left open where the match is weak. Not all rows give a size; the values are once, few, many and, for expanded clones, a class.

>NA|TRBD1|TRBV27|TRBJ1-5
TGTGCCAGCAGTCGGACAGGGGTTGGTCAGCCCCAGCATTTT
CASSRTGVGQPQHF
>NA|NA|TRBV29-1|TRBJ2-5
TGCAGCGTACGACTGGGGGAGACCCAGTACTTC
CSVRLGETQYF
>NA|NA|TRBV4-2|TRBJ1-3
TGTGCCAGCAGCCAAGGACAGGACTCTGGAAACACCATATATTTT
CASSQGQDSGNTIYF
>NA|NA|TRBV29-1|TRBJ1-3
TGCAGCGTCGGGAGCTCTGGAAACACCATATATTTT
CSVGSSGNTIYF
>NA|NA|TRBV19|TRBJ2-5
TGTGCCAGTAGTATAGTAGGCGGTCCGGGGACCCAGTACTTC
CASSIVGGPGTQYF
>NA|NA|TRBV6-1|TRBJ1-4
TGTGCCAGCAACAGGTTGAATGAAAAACTGTTTTTT
CASNRLNEKLFF
>few|NA|TRBV7-9|TRBJ2-4
TGTGCCAGCAGCCGCCTAAGTCTAGCCAAAAACATTCAGTACTTC
CASSRLSLAKNIQYF
>NA|TRBD1|TRBV5-1|TRBJ1-2
TGCGCCAGCAGCCAAACAGGGGGTAACTATGGCTACACCTTC
CASSQTGGNYGYTF
>NA|TRBD2|TRBV30|TRBJ2-3
TGTGCCTGGAGTCCCCGTCCGAGCGGGGGGCTCGGGGATACGCAGTATTTT
CAWSPRPSGGLGDTQYF
>NA|NA|TRBV5-1|TRBJ1-4
TGCGCCAGCAGCCGTGGGATCTACCAAATCGCAACTAATGAAAAACTGTTTTTT
CASSRGIYQIATNEKLFF
>once|NA|TRBV11-2|TRBJ2-5
TGTGCCAGCAGCTTAGTTGGCAACCAGTTTGGGACCCAGTACTTC
CASSLVGNQFGTQYF
>NA|NA|TRBV7-9|TRBJ1-1
TGTGCCTCTACCCCCTCAGGGAGGAAAGCTTTCTTT
CASTPSGRKAFF
>few|TRBD2|TRBV2|TRBJ2-3
TGTGCCAGCAGTCAGGGACTAGGAACGCAGTATTTT
CASSQGLGTQYF
>NA|NA|TRBV7-2|TRBJ2-7
TGTGCCAGCAGCTTCGGACGGACCTCCTACGAGCAGTACTTC
CASSFGRTSYEQYF
>NA|NA|TRBV25-1|TRBJ2-7
TGTGCGTCCACAGGGTCCTACGAGCAGTACTTC
CASTGSYEQYF
>NA|NA|TRBV4-2|TRBJ2-1
TGTGCCAGCAGCCAAGAAAATTACAGGTCCTACAATGAGCAGTTCTTC
CASSQENYRSYNEQFF
>NA|TRBD1|TRBV30|TRBJ1-4
TGTGCCTGGAGTGTACGATGGGGACAGGGCGGTGAAAAACTGTTTTTT
CAWSVRWGQGGEKLFF
>NA|TRBD1|TRBV15|TRBJ1-2
TGTGCCACCAGCAGAGAACAGGGGGCACTCTTTGGCTACACCTTC
CATSREQGALFGYTF
>few|TRBD1|TRBV30|TRBJ2-2
TGTGCCTGGAGTTCAGGACAGGGCACCGGGGAGCTGTTTTTT
CAWSSGQGTGELFF
>few|TRBD1|TRBV25-1|TRBJ1-6
TGTGCCAGCAGTCCGGGAGGGGGACAGGGCGGCAATTCACCCCTCCACTTT
CASSPGGGQGGNSPLHF
>few|NA|TRBV19|TRBJ2-1
TGTGCCAGTAGTATATCCTACCTAGGCGCGGACAATGAGCAGTTCTTC
CASSISYLGADNEQFF
>NA|NA|TRBV18|TRBJ2-2
TGTGCCAGCTCACCACCGAAGGGGGAGCTGTTTTTT
CASSPPKGELFF
>few|NA|TRBV5-1|TRBJ1-3
TGCGCCAGCAGCTTGGCCACGAGACACTCTGGAAACACCATATATTTT
CASSLATRHSGNTIYF
>few|TRBD2|TRBV4-2|TRBJ2-3
TGTGCCAGCAGCCAAGAAGTGGTGACTAGCGGATCCACAGATACGCAGTATTTT
CASSQEVVTSGSTDTQYF